Listed here are 8 T cell receptor beta chains from one sample, sequenced in a study of T cell responses to AZD1222 COVID-19 vaccine. TCRdb's table, derived via immunoSEQ multiplex PCR, lists solely in-frame clones and lacks some. The data hold 100,000 to 150,000 clones, with 80% to 95% observed a single time. This sample comprised peripheral blood, obtained on day 0 of AZD1222 vaccination. The receptors were gathered from an adult in good health.

The V gene is TRBV5-1, the J gene TRBJ2-5; D might be TRBD1 (6 bases). In germline, CDR1 is SGHRS, CDR2 YFSETQ. V was clipped by 4 bases and J by 0 bases, with 16 bases between them. The CDR3 runs 16 residues. CDR3 in DNA: TGCGCCAGCAGCCCCGGGACATCGATGTACCAAGAGACCCAGTACTTC. Translating gives CASSPGTSMYQETQYF.

CDR3 residues: CASSQDHSRNTEAFF. The CDR3 nucleotides read TGTGCCAGCAGCCAAGATCATAGCCGGAACACTGAAGCTTTCTTT. J is TRBJ1-1 and V is TRBV4-2; D gene uncertain. V shed 0 bases and J shed 1 base, with 9 bases lying between them. Germline CDR1 is LGHNA and CDR2 is YNFKEQ. The CDR3 length is 15 residues.

J is TRBJ1-5 and V is TRBV27; TRBD1 agrees at 9 bases. CDR1 and CDR2 from the germline V gene are MNHEY and SMNVEV (reference sequence). The CDR3 loop spans 14 amino acids. V trimming: 5 bases; J trimming: 9 bases; junction bases outside the gene matches: 8. DNA for the CDR3: TGTGCCAGCAGTCAACAGGGGGCTCCCCGGCCCCAGCATTTT. This translates into CASSQQGAPRPQHF.

This clone appeared a single time. J is TRBJ1-1 and V is TRBV5-1; D is uncertain. Germline V gene lookup returns CDR1 SGHRS and CDR2 YFSETQ. The germline V and J ends were trimmed by 0 bases and 1 base, with 10 bases remaining between them. The CDR3 spans 15 residues. CDR3 sequence: CASSLDSRGNTEAFF. The CDR3 DNA reads TGCGCCAGCAGCTTGGATTCGCGGGGGAACACTGAAGCTTTCTTT.

The chain joins TRBV6-1 to TRBJ2-1; 9 nucleotides line up with TRBD2. The germline gives CDR1 MNHNS, CDR2 SASEGT. The V segment lost 2 bases and the J segment 12 bases; nucleotides outside the gene matches: 2. CDR3 length equals 12 residues. The CDR3 spells CASSERLAAQFF. CDR3 nucleotides: TGTGCCAGCAGTGAAAGACTAGCGGCGCAGTTCTTC.

The genes are TRBV21-1 and TRBJ2-1; the D segment call TRBD2 is taken from the table without a DNA check. TRBV21-1 is labeled a pseudogene. The CDR3 totals 16 residues. The CDR3 is CASSKDSRLQYNEQFF. The CDR3 DNA reads as TGTGCCAGCAGCAAGGATTCTAGGTTGCAATACAATGAGCAGTTCTTC.

This chain uses TRBV13 with TRBJ1-1; the D gene is possibly TRBD1 (5 bases). V lost 0 bases and J lost 3, with 14 bases in between. The CDR3 has 16 residues. The germline V gene has CDR1 PRHDT and CDR2 FYEKMQ (reference sequence). As DNA, the CDR3 is TGTGCCAGCAGCTTAGGGAATCAGGGCCCTTACACTGAAGCTTTCTTT. This gives the protein CASSLGNQGPYTEAFF.

The chain couples TRBV24-1 to TRBJ2-1, with D maybe TRBD2 (6 bases). Germline CDR1 KGHDR, CDR2 SFDVKD. This CDR3 has 12 amino acids. V lost 5 bases, J lost 9 bases, and 10 bases lay in between. The CDR3 DNA reads TGTGCCACCAGTGTTTCGGGGGTTGAGCAGTTCTTC. Amino acid sequence: CATSVSGVEQFF.